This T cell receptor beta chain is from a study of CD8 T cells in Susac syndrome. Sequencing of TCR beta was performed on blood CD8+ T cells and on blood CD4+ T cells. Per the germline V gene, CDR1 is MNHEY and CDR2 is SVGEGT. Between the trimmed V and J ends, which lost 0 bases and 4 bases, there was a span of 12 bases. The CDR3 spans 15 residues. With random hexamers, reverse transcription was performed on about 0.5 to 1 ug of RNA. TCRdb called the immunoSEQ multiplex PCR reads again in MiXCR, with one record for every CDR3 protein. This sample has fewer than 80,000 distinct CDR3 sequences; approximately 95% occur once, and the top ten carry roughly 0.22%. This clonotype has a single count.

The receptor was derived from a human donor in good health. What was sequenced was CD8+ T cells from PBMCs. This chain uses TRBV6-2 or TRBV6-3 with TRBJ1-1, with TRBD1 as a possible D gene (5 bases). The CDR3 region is CASSYSYQGGTEAFF. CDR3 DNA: TGTGCCAGCAGTTACTCCTACCAGGGAGGCACTGAAGCTTTCTTT.